This note documents a single TCR beta chain sequence. The antigen remains unidentified. With V trimmed by 3 bases and J by 13 bases, 8 bases remained unmatched. Germline V lookup: CDR1 MRHNA, CDR2 SNTAGT. The CDR3 totals 14 residues. The source of the sample is a study of cytomegalovirus exposure and HLA in healthy donors. Overall study findings and caveats: A few chains tied to CMV proved CMV antigen-specific in vitro. Later on, an analysis tied 15,000 to 20,000 TCR beta sequences to HLA alleles at 0.05 false discovery rate. The productive fraction for most TCR beta V segments was about 90% or about 30% in an earlier analysis.

PCR used 60 Vbeta primers and 13 Jbeta primers. Only in-frame clones appear in the TCRdb table, and some are missing; sequencing was by immunoSEQ multiplex PCR. The sample holds about 150,000 clones; around 77% are singletons and the top ten take 2% to 2.5%. At collection, donors were nominally healthy, but unrecorded immune exposures were probable. The TCR originated in a young man in good health and CMV-seronegative. The sample consisted of PBMCs. The chain employs TRBV6-4 and TRBJ2-1; TRBD2 agrees at 11 bases. The CDR3 region has the DNA TGTGCCAGCAGTGAGGTTAGCGGGAGGGCCGGTCAGTTCTTC. Translated: CASSEVSGRAGQFF.